This T cell receptor (beta chain) is drawn from a study of shared clonotypes between healthy human individuals. Points from the study as a whole: Measured sharing among donors was expected to vary with sequencing depth.

Naive CD8 cells comprised CD45RO-negative, CCR7-positively selected cells, excluding terminally differentiated effector memory CD45RA+ cells. Here immunoSEQ multiplex PCR was the method, and the copy in TCRdb shows in-frame clones only, minus some. Here the sample spans about 2.1 million clones, approximately 94% being singletons. This CDR3 comprises 16 residues. In germline, CDR1 is SGHTA, CDR2 FQGNSA. V was shortened by 5 bases and J by 0 bases, with 16 bases between the two germline ends. Regarding this clone: The antigen remains unidentified.

Specimen: naive CD8+ T cells from PBMCs. The chain joins TRBV7-2 to TRBJ1-1, with D hard to call. The receptor's source is a man between 18 and 35 years old in good health. Some clones in this sample may be carry-over from other donors' samples. CDR3 bases: TGTGCCAGCAGCCCGCCCGGGCAAGGGCTGAACACTGAAGCTTTCTTT. It encodes CASSPPGQGLNTEAFF.